A single sample gave rise to the 15 T cell receptor beta chains below, sequenced in a study of blood T cells in healthy people across ages. Through a sample-barcoded 5' primer and a J-beta primer mix, a second PCR was run for roughly 6 to 12 cycles. In TCRdb, the 5' RACE reads were re-called with MiXCR into one record per CDR3 protein. The sample shows roughly 1,300,000 distinct CDR3 sequences, approximately 59% of them seen only once. Source material: blood. The receptors originated from a man aged 18 to 35 in good health.

This clonotype was counted once. The rearrangement joins TRBV6-1 to TRBJ1-3; no clear D. The CDR3 is 14 amino acids. Germline lookup yields CDR1 MNHNS and CDR2 SASEGT. Trimming removed 2 bases at V and 5 bases at J, with 10 bases between. The CDR3: CASSEQPGRNTIYF. CDR3 coding DNA: TGTGCCAGCAGTGAACAGCCGGGGAGAAACACCATATATTTT.

V gene TRBV30 combines with J gene TRBJ2-1; D possibly corresponds to TRBD2 (6 bases). This CDR3 region has 13 residues. CDR1 is GTSNPN and CDR2 is SVGIG in the germline V gene (reference sequence). Trimming shortened V by 3 bases and J by 10 bases, and 16 bases separated the two germline ends. The CDR3 DNA reads as TGTGCCTGGAGAGGTATTTATCTAGCGGAGCAGTTCTTC. It is translated as CAWRGIYLAEQFF. Full variable domain (missing parts from reference TRBV30 and TRBJ2-1): SQTIHQWPATLVQPVGSPLSLECTVEGTSNPNLYWYRQAAGRGLQLLFYSVGIGQISSEVPQNLSASRPQDRQFILSSKKLLLSDSGFYLCAWRGIYLAEQFFGPGTRLTVL.

This chain connects TRBV9 to TRBJ2-1; D unresolved. The germline gives CDR1 SGDLS, CDR2 YYNGEE. Trimming took 0 bases from V and 4 from J, leaving 17 bases between them. The CDR3 extends over 17 amino acids. The CDR3 DNA reads as TGTGCCAGCAGCGTAGCCGTAGCCCTCCACCTTTACAATGAGCAGTTCTTC. Its translation is CASSVAVALHLYNEQFF. The full variable domain, its missing parts supplied by reference TRBV9 and TRBJ2-1, is DSGVTQTPKHLITATGQRVTLRCSPRSGDLSVYWYQQSLDQGLQFLIQYYNGEERAKGNILERFSAQQFPDLHSELNLSSLELGDSALYFCASSVAVALHLYNEQFFGPGTRLTVL.

The chain has TRBV3-1 and TRBJ1-2, with unresolved D. V was pared by 0 bases and J by 1 base, with 18 bases between. Germline V gene sequence: CDR1 LGHDT, CDR2 YNNKEL (reference sequence). The CDR3 spans 18 residues. CDR3 nucleotide sequence: TGTGCCAGCAGCCAAGATCTGCAGGAGATACGGGATAACTATGGCTACACCTTC. As protein: CASSQDLQEIRDNYGYTF. The full variable domain, completed using reference TRBV3-1 and TRBJ1-2, is DTAVSQTPKYLVTQMGNDKSIKCEQNLGHDTMYWYKQDSKKFLKIMFSYNNKELIINETVPNRFSPKSPDKAHLNLHINSLELGDSAVYFCASSQDLQEIRDNYGYTFGSGTRLTVV.

This chain links TRBV10-1 with TRBJ2-3; 9 bases are a match to TRBD2. The V segment lost 4 bases and the J segment 0 bases; nucleotides outside the gene matches: 14. Germline V gene sequence: CDR1 WNHNN, CDR2 SYGVQD (reference sequence). The CDR3 is 19 residues long. The CDR3 loop is CASSGAGTASGVSTDTQYF. CDR3 nucleotides: TGCGCCAGCAGTGGAGCGGGGACTGCTAGCGGGGTGAGCACAGATACGCAGTATTTT.

The chain has TRBV7-2 and TRBJ2-7; D is possibly TRBD1 (5 bases). The V and J ends lost 6 bases and 0 bases respectively, with 15 bases between them. CDR1 and CDR2 from the germline V gene are SGHTA and FQGNSA. This CDR3 has 15 residues. CDR3 residues: CASRAGRISSYEQYF. As DNA, the CDR3 is TGTGCCAGCAGGGCAGGGCGAATCAGCTCCTACGAGCAGTACTTC.

This clonotype was seen ten or more times. V usage is TRBV12-3 or TRBV12-4 and J usage is TRBJ2-5; D remains unclear. The end of the DNA fits TRBJ2-7 better, so the J call may be wrong. The CDR3 totals 11 residues. CDR3 region: CASSLGFEQYF. CDR3 bases: TGTGCCAGCAGTTTAGGGTTCGAGCAGTACTTC.

This clonotype was seen a few times. V usage is TRBV7-2 and J usage is TRBJ1-6; D perhaps matches TRBD1 (6 bases). CDR1 is SGHTA, CDR2 FQGNSA, per germline. The CDR3 is 15 residues long. V was trimmed by 5 bases and J by 12 bases, leaving 20 bases between them. This CDR3 reads CASSQTRADREPLHF. DNA for the CDR3: TGTGCCAGCAGCCAGACTCGGGCGGACAGAGAACCCCTCCACTTT.

This clonotype showed up just a few times. This rearrangement joins TRBV4-1 to TRBJ2-1; D call uncertain. The length of the CDR3 is 15 residues. The V gene's germline CDR1 is MGHRA and CDR2 YSYEKL. V lost 1 base and J lost 5, with 12 bases in between. In nucleotides, the CDR3 is TGCGCCAGCAGCCAAGTTGGTAACACTCACAATGAGCAGTTCTTC. Translating it yields CASSQVGNTHNEQFF.

The chain links TRBV2 to TRBJ2-3, with TRBD2 matching 10 bases. V lost 4 bases, J lost 2 bases, and 15 bases stayed unmatched. CDR1 is SNHLY and CDR2 is FYNNEI in the germline V gene. CDR3 length equals 19 residues. CDR3 sequence reads: CASSGFRFGTSGTTDTQYF. The CDR3 DNA is TGTGCCAGCAGTGGGTTCAGGTTCGGAACTAGCGGGACCACAGATACGCAGTATTTT.

The J gene is TRBJ2-7, the V gene TRBV30; TRBD1 agrees at 9 bases. The V and J ends lost 5 bases and 5 bases, in that order; junction bases with no gene match: 13. The CDR3 is made up of 15 amino acids. Per the germline V gene, CDR1 is GTSNPN and CDR2 is SVGIG (reference sequence). CDR3 sequence: CAWLSGTGSIHEQYF. The CDR3 nucleotides are TGTGCCTGGTTATCCGGGACAGGGAGTATCCACGAGCAGTACTTC.

V and J are TRBV2 and TRBJ1-4; 7 bases fit TRBD1. The CDR3 loop spans 14 amino acids. The junction had 6 bases not matched to a gene; V was cut back by 6 bases and J by 5 bases. Germline V gives CDR1 SNHLY, CDR2 FYNNEI. The CDR3 loop is CASREQGLNEKLFF. Here the CDR3 DNA reads TGTGCCAGCAGGGAACAGGGGCTGAATGAAAAACTGTTTTTT. Full variable domain (missing parts from reference TRBV2 and TRBJ1-4): EPEVTQTPSHQVTQMGQEVILRCVPISNHLYFYWYRQILGQKVEFLVSFYNNEISEKSEIFDDQFSVERPDGSNFTLKIRSTKLEDSAMYFCASREQGLNEKLFFGSGTQLSVL.

The chain recombines TRBV7-9 with TRBJ1-2; D is unclear. This CDR3 has 14 amino acids. V was trimmed by 6 bases and J by 4 bases, leaving 15 bases between them. Germline V gene data show CDR1 as SEHNR and CDR2 as FQNEAQ (reference sequence). This CDR3 reads CASSLFLRSYGYTF. The CDR3 coding sequence is TGTGCCAGCAGTCTCTTCCTTCGAAGCTATGGCTACACCTTC.

The chain recombines TRBV20-1 with TRBJ1-3; D gene uncertain. Trimming removed 5 bases from V and 11 bases from J, with 16 bases in between. Germline V gene sequence: CDR1 DFQATT, CDR2 SNEGSKA (reference sequence). This CDR3 region has 12 residues. The CDR3 sequence: CSAADPAQAIYF. CDR3 nucleotide sequence: TGCAGTGCTGCAGACCCCGCTCAAGCCATATATTTT.

J is TRBJ2-1 and V is TRBV24-1; D is perhaps TRBD1 (7 bases). Trimming shortened V by 3 bases and J by 7 bases, and 15 bases separated the two germline ends. Germline assignment: CDR1 KGHDR and CDR2 SFDVKD. This CDR3 contains 15 residues. For the CDR3, the DNA is TGTGCCACCAGTGATACCGGGACAGCGGGTAATGAGCAGTTCTTC. Protein: CATSDTGTAGNEQFF.